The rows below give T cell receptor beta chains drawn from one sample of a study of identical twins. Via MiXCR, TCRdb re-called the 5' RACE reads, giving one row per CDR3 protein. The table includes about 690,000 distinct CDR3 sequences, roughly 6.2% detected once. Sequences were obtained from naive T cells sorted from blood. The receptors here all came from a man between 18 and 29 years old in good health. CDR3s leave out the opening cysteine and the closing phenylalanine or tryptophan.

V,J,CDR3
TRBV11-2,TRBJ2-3,ASSSARQVGDTQY
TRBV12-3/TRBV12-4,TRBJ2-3,ASSLVTSGPTDTQY
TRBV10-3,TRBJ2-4,AISDSSEAKNIQY
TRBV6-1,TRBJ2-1,AAARAVAANNEQF
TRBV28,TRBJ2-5,ASSTPGGRRETQY
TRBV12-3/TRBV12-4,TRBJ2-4,ASSLAGVPSNIQY
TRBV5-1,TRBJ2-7,ASSLVTSGSGEQY
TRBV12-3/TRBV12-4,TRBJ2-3,ASSPIAGGTGTDTQY
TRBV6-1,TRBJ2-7,ASSPRGDRGSYEQY
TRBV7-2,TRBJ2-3,ASSLGGYRDTQY
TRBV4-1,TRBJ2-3,ASSQVGGAGTQY
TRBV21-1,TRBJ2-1,ASSKEQVEQF
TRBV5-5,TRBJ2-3,ASSLPGSSPNTQY
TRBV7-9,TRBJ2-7,ASSRGQTEQY
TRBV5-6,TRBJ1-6,ASSFRGSISPLH
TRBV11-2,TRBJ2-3,ASSLDTTDDTQY
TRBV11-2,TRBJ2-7,ASSLEGDFGRTFYEQY
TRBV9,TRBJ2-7,ASSHGPAYEQY
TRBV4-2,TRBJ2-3,ASSLLAGADTQY
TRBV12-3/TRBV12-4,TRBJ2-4,ASTQRGTGINIQY
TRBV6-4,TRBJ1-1,ASSDGVEAF
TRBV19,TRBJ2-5,ASTGDRVQETQY
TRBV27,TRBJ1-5,ASSLSMGQLLGPQH
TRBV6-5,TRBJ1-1,ASSYSGITEAF
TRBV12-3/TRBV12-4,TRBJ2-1,ASGERGRNGNEQF
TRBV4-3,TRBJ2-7,ASSQATGSYEQY
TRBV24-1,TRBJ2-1,ATSSQVEQF
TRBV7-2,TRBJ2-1,ASSQLAGGHNEQF
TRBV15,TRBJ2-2,ATSRIDRGRTGELF
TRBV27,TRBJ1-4,ASSLYRTGYEKLF
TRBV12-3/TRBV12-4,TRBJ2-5,ASIATPGVQETQY
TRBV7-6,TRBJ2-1,ASSFQGLAEQF
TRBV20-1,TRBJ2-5,SARDRPVRETQY
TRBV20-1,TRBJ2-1,SALPGVNEQF
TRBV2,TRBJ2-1,ASSEGQARL
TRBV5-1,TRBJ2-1,ASRRSGNEQF
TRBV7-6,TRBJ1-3,ASSLAFQTSAGNTIY
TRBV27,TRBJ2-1,ASSYSRLNEQF
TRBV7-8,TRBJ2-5,ASSQQIETQY